A selection of T cell receptor beta chains follows, all from one sample in a study of T cell clonotyping in hematopoietic cell transplantation. Libraries were prepared by immunoSEQ multiplex PCR; TCRdb keeps only in-frame clonotypes and omits some of them. Among 25,000 or so clones listed, around 70% were seen once. This material consisted of peripheral blood mononuclear cells, taken before stem cell transplant. The origin of the receptors is a man between 50 and 59 years old with myelodysplastic syndrome. Some clones in this sample may be carry-over from other donors' samples. Both conserved end residues are part of each CDR3. A D gene is named only where the DNA matches it firmly. Not every row has a clone size; where given, it reads once, few, many or a size class.

cdr3_nt | cdr3_aa | clone_size | d_call | j_call | v_call
TGTGCCAGCAGTGTTGACAGGGTCTACACAGATACGCAGTATTTT | CASSVDRVYTDTQYF | once | TRBD1 | TRBJ2-3 | TRBV6-1
TGCAGCGTTCTCGGTTCTAGCACAGATACGCAGTATTTT | CSVLGSSTDTQYF | few | NA | TRBJ2-3 | TRBV29-1
TGCAGCGTTGACCAGGCACCTAACTATGGCTACACCTTC | CSVDQAPNYGYTF | NA | NA | TRBJ1-2 | TRBV29-1
TGTGCCAGCAGCTTATTCCGAACTAGCGGTGCCGGGGAGCTGTTTTTT | CASSLFRTSGAGELFF | NA | TRBD2 | TRBJ2-2 | TRBV7-6
TGTGCCAGCAGCTCCTTAGGGGGGCAAGAGACCCAGTACTTC | CASSSLGGQETQYF | few | NA | TRBJ2-5 | TRBV11-2
TGTGCCAGTAGTATCCGGGACGTGAACACCGGGGAGCTGTTTTTT | CASSIRDVNTGELFF | NA | NA | TRBJ2-2 | TRBV19
TGTGCCAGCAGTGACGAAGGAGAGACCCAGTACTTC | CASSDEGETQYF | NA | NA | TRBJ2-5 | TRBV2
TGTGCCAGCAGCCCTCCGGGACTAGCGAATGAGCAGTTCTTC | CASSPPGLANEQFF | few | TRBD2 | TRBJ2-1 | TRBV7-2
TGTGCCAGCAGCTCCTCATTGACCACTTTTTTCGGCTACACCTTC | CASSSSLTTFFGYTF | once | NA | TRBJ1-2 | TRBV9
TGTGCCAGCAGGGAGTATGGGGGGAACACTGAAGCTTTCTTT | CASREYGGNTEAFF | NA | NA | TRBJ1-1 | TRBV6-5
TGTGCCAGCAGCGACCCTAGGAGCACAGATACGCAGTATTTT | CASSDPRSTDTQYF | NA | NA | TRBJ2-3 | TRBV25-1
TGTGCCAGCAGACTTGCTGGGGCGGAGGCCCAGCATTTT | CASRLAGAEAQHF | NA | NA | TRBJ1-5 | TRBV6-5
TGCAGCGTCACGGGGAACACTGAAGCTTTCTTT | CSVTGNTEAFF | NA | NA | TRBJ1-1 | TRBV29-1
TGTGCCAGCAGCGGAACAGGGAACGTTGGTACTGAAGCTTTCTTT | CASSGTGNVGTEAFF | once | NA | TRBJ1-1 | TRBV5-4
TGTGCCAGTCAGTCTTACGCGGGGCTTAACTATGGCTACACCTTC | CASQSYAGLNYGYTF | NA | NA | TRBJ1-2 | TRBV19
TGTGCCTGGAGGCCCGACAGCTACGAGCAGTACTTC | CAWRPDSYEQYF | NA | NA | TRBJ2-7 | TRBV30